This T cell receptor beta chain was obtained from a study of CD8 T cells in ankylosing spondylitis. Study observations and caveats: In reactive arthritis synovial fluid and blood, some motif variants had been reported before. Significant enrichment of disease-linked clones was reported in matched ankylosing spondylitis synovial fluid.

CDR3 length: 13 residues. The V gene lost 7 bases and the J gene lost 0 bases, with 8 bases spanning the gap. Germline V gene data show CDR1 as SGHDN and CDR2 as FVKESK. Making the TCR beta libraries involved quantitative 5'-RACE with molecular barcodes. TCRdb processed the 5' RACE reads anew with MiXCR; each CDR3 protein has one entry. The sample contains a few hundred thousand distinct CDR3 sequences, roughly 20% of which appear only once. This clonotype was observed a few times. The antigen is undetermined. The V and J genes are TRBV14 and TRBJ2-3, with D unresolved. The sequenced sample was blood, either unsorted or a sorted T cell fraction (not recorded which). The clonotype originates from a male donor with ankylosing spondylitis or in good health (not recorded which). The DNA for the CDR3 is TGTGCCAGCAAGTCGCGGAGCACAGATACGCAGTATTTT. It encodes CASKSRSTDTQYF.